There are a few counts of the clone carrying this TCR beta chain. This specimen comes from a study of blood T cell repertoires in COVID-19. Study-level background: The analysed material was cDNA or gDNA that came from T cells, B-cell-depleted T cells, or PBMCs.

After removal of 0 bases from V and 0 bases from J, the junction contained 10 bases not matched to a gene. Germline V gene sequence: CDR1 LNHDA, CDR2 SQIVND (reference sequence). This CDR3 has 19 amino acids. Here immunoSEQ multiplex PCR was the method, and the copy in TCRdb shows in-frame clones only, minus some. The sample consists of roughly 160,000 clones, under 80% of them appearing once. What was sequenced was peripheral blood. This clonotype originated in a woman aged 80 or older with acute or convalescent COVID-19. The J gene is TRBJ1-4, the V gene TRBV19, with TRBD1 matching 7 bases. As DNA, the CDR3 is TGTGCCAGTAGTATAGATCCCCCAGGGACAGAGTCAACTAATGAAAAACTGTTTTTT. It encodes CASSIDPPGTESTNEKLFF.